Presented here are 20 T cell receptor beta chains from one specimen sequenced in a study of response to subunit inactivated influenza vaccine. TCRdb ran MiXCR on the RT-PCR reads and lists one entry per CDR3 protein. The data show about 500,000 distinct CDR3 sequences, more than 7% seen once. The sample in question was PBMCs from blood, obtained roughly 24 months after vaccination. The receptors derive from a man aged 50 to 69 who received an inactivated influenza vaccine.

As to this clonotype: A much larger clone differs by one base, so this may be a read error. The rearrangement uses TRBV5-8 and TRBJ1-6, with 10 bases aligning to TRBD1. The germline V gene encodes CDR1 SGHTS and CDR2 YDEGEE. The CDR3 has 14 amino acids. Trimming removed 3 bases from V and 8 bases from J; junction bases left unmatched: 2. CDR3 bases: TGTGCCAGCAGCTCCGGGACAGGGGATTCACCCCTCCACTTT. It encodes CASSSGTGDSPLHF.

This clonotype was seen repeatedly, ten times or more. The chain couples TRBV5-1 to TRBJ2-2; D may be TRBD1 (7 bases). This CDR3 has 16 residues. The V end was cut by 0 bases, the J end by 4 bases, with 13 bases between. The germline V gene has CDR1 SGHRS and CDR2 YFSETQ. DNA of the CDR3: TGCGCCAGCAGCTTGGCCGGAGGGGGCGGCACCGGGGAGCTGTTTTTT. It specifies CASSLAGGGGTGELFF.

This clonotype was counted many times. The chain employs TRBV15 and TRBJ2-5; the D gene is possibly TRBD2 (7 bases). The germline V gene encodes CDR1 LNHNV and CDR2 YYDKDF (reference sequence). V lost 1 base and J 4 bases, leaving 19 bases between the germline ends. CDR3 length equals 17 residues. As DNA, the CDR3 is TGTGCCACCAGCAGAGTCCCCCGATCGAGGGGGGGAGAGACCCAGTACTTC. It translates to CATSRVPRSRGGETQYF.

This clonotype was detected many times. The V and J genes are TRBV5-1 and TRBJ1-1, with 8 bases fitting TRBD1. CDR1 is SGHRS and CDR2 is YFSETQ in the germline V gene. V was pared by 4 bases and J by 10 bases, with 3 bases of the junction left unmatched. The CDR3 totals 11 residues. DNA of the CDR3: TGCGCCAGCAGCACCGGGACAGGAGCTTTCTTT. It codes for CASSTGTGAFF. Complete variable domain (other parts from reference TRBV5-1 and TRBJ1-1): KAGVTQTPRYLIKTRGQQVTLSCSPISGHRSVSWYQQTPGQGLQFLFEYFSETQRNKGNFPGRFSGRQFSNSRSEMNVSTLELGDSALYLCASSTGTGAFFGQGTRLTVV.

This clonotype was detected ten times or more. The rearrangement joins TRBV11-2 to TRBJ2-2, with TRBD1 as a possible D gene (5 bases). The CDR3 runs to 14 residues. Germline CDR1 SGHAT, CDR2 FQNNGV. V was clipped by 5 bases and J by 1 base, with 8 bases between them. The CDR3 DNA follows: TGTGCCAGCAGCCAAGACAGGAACACCGGGGAGCTGTTTTTT. Amino acid sequence: CASSQDRNTGELFF.

The J gene is TRBJ2-3, the V gene TRBV20-1; the match to TRBD2 covers 8 bases. Trimming cost V 3 bases and J 2 bases; bases outside gene matches: 7. The CDR3 is made up of 15 amino acids. CDR1 and CDR2 from the germline V gene are DFQATT and SNEGSKA (reference sequence). CDR3 amino acids: CSARTSGGVTDTQYF. CDR3 DNA: TGCAGTGCTAGGACGTCGGGGGGGGTCACAGATACGCAGTATTTT.

This clonotype was observed a handful of times. The rearrangement uses TRBV7-6 and TRBJ2-7, with 10 positions matching TRBD1. J was trimmed by 3 bases and V by 5 bases; bases with no gene match: 7. CDR1 and CDR2 (germline): SGHVS, FNYEAQ. The length of the CDR3 is 15 residues. CDR3 sequence: CASSPSGTGDYEQYF. DNA for the CDR3: TGTGCCAGCAGCCCTTCCGGGACAGGGGACTACGAGCAGTACTTC.

V is TRBV11-2 and J is TRBJ1-1; TRBD1 agrees at 7 bases. CDR3 size: 14 residues. V shed 5 bases and J 5 bases; nucleotides not matched to a gene: 8. In germline, CDR1 is SGHAT, CDR2 FQNNGV. CDR3 in amino acids: CASSVDRVRTEAFF. DNA of the CDR3: TGTGCCAGCAGCGTTGACAGGGTGAGAACTGAAGCTTTCTTT.

This clonotype turned up a few times. The V and J genes are TRBV5-5 and TRBJ2-2, with TRBD2 matching 11 bases. This CDR3 spans 16 amino acids. The trim removed 2 bases at V and 4 bases at J, leaving 4 bases unmatched. Germline-derived CDR1 and CDR2 are SGHKS and YYEKEE (reference sequence). Written as DNA, the CDR3 is TGTGCCAGCAGCTTAACTAGCGGGAGACTCACCGGGGAGCTGTTTTTT. This translates into CASSLTSGRLTGELFF.

The V and J genes are TRBV18 and TRBJ1-4; 7 nucleotides agree with TRBD1. Unmatched junction bases numbered 8, after V lost 2 bases and J lost 5 bases. The germline gives CDR1 KGHSH, CDR2 LQKENI. CDR3 size: 16 residues. CDR3 residues: CASSPSPGTANEKLFF. CDR3 nucleotides: TGTGCCAGCTCACCAAGTCCCGGGACAGCAAATGAAAAACTGTTTTTT.

At least ten counts were recorded for this clonotype. The chain is built from TRBV3-1 and TRBJ1-1, with a possible D match to TRBD1 (5 bases). The CDR3 contains 16 residues. Per the germline V gene, CDR1 is LGHDT and CDR2 is YNNKEL (reference sequence). Between the trimmed V and J ends, which lost 1 base and 4 bases, there was a span of 16 bases. The CDR3, as DNA: TGTGCCAGCAGCCAAGCCCAGGGAGGTTGGAGCACTGAAGCTTTCTTT. Protein: CASSQAQGGWSTEAFF.

In the case of this clonotype: Just one base apart from a much larger clone, this may be a read error. The gene calls are TRBV12-3 or TRBV12-4 and TRBJ1-1, with D uncertain. Trimming took 3 bases from V and 1 from J, leaving 12 bases between them. The CDR3 loop spans 15 amino acids. Here the CDR3 reads CASSFSTNKNTEAFF. CDR3 in DNA: TGTGCCAGCAGTTTCTCGACGAATAAGAACACTGAAGCTTTCTTT.

This sequence joins TRBV20-1 and TRBJ1-2; tentative D call: TRBD1 (5 bases). CDR1 is DFQATT, CDR2 SNEGSKA, per germline (reference sequence). This CDR3 has 11 amino acids. V lost 4 bases, J lost 7 bases, and 10 bases lay in between. CDR3 loop: CSATRDSGYTF. CDR3 coding DNA: TGCAGTGCTACTCGCGACAGTGGCTACACCTTC.

This clonotype was seen a handful of times. V and J are TRBV20-1 and TRBJ1-4, with D unresolved. Germline-derived CDR1 and CDR2 are DFQATT and SNEGSKA (reference sequence). With 0 bases removed from V and 3 bases from J, the gap between germline ends came to 17 bases. The CDR3 runs 17 residues. The CDR3 sequence is CSARDPSEALSNEKLFF. In DNA form, the CDR3 reads TGCAGTGCTAGAGACCCCAGCGAGGCTCTATCTAATGAAAAACTGTTTTTT.

This clonotype was found many times. The chain combines TRBV16 with TRBJ2-5, with D perhaps TRBD2 (6 bases). CDR1 and CDR2 from the germline V gene are KGHSY and FQNENV. The CDR3 length is 15 residues. V lost 0 bases to trimming and J lost 4 bases, with 12 bases between them. The CDR3 sequence: CASSQSRYSGETQYF. In DNA, the CDR3 is TGTGCCAGCAGCCAATCTCGCTATAGCGGAGAGACCCAGTACTTC.

This clonotype was observed a few times. The chain combines TRBV3-1 with TRBJ2-5; 8 positions agree with TRBD2. CDR1 and CDR2 (germline): LGHDT, YNNKEL (reference sequence). CDR3 length: 13 amino acids. Trimming took 1 base from V and 13 from J; bases not matched to a gene: 8. CDR3 DNA sequence: TGTGCCAGCAGCCAAGTCCTTAGCGGGACCGGGTACTTC. This sequence encodes CASSQVLSGTGYF.

The chain's CDR3 is CASSFIRDEQYF. CDR3 DNA: TGTGCCAGCAGTTTCATAAGGGACGAGCAGTACTTC. The V and J genes are TRBV12-3 or TRBV12-4 and TRBJ2-7, with D hard to call. V was shortened by 3 bases and J by 5 bases, with 8 bases between the two germline ends. This CDR3 comprises 12 residues.

This clonotype occurred a few times. This chain connects TRBV4-2 to TRBJ2-7, with D perhaps matching TRBD2 (6 bases). CDR3 size: 15 residues. Germline CDR1 and CDR2: LGHNA and YNFKEQ. The germline V and J ends were trimmed by 1 base and 0 bases, with 10 bases remaining between them. CDR3 sequence reads: CASSQVIGSSYEQYF. The DNA for the CDR3 is TGTGCCAGCAGCCAAGTTATCGGGAGCTCCTACGAGCAGTACTTC.

This clonotype was seen many times. The chain uses TRBV7-6 and TRBJ2-7; the D gene is possibly TRBD1 (5 bases). The CDR3 is 13 residues long. CDR1 SGHVS and CDR2 FNYEAQ come from the germline V gene. V shed 1 base and J shed 6 bases, with 10 bases lying between them. The CDR3 DNA is TGTGCCAGCAGCTTAGGGGAAGACAGCGAGCAGTACTTC. It encodes CASSLGEDSEQYF. The whole variable domain, filled in from reference TRBV7-6 and TRBJ2-7, reads GAGVSQSPRYKVTKRGQDVALRCDPISGHVSLYWYRQALGQGPEFLTYFNYEAQQDKSGLPNDRFSAERPEGSISTLTIQRTEQRDSAMYRCASSLGEDSEQYFGPGTRLTVT.

This clonotype was counted many times. This chain connects TRBV5-5 to TRBJ2-1, with no clear D. CDR1 and CDR2 from the germline V gene are SGHKS and YYEKEE (reference sequence). The CDR3 runs 16 residues. V lost 0 bases, J lost 7 bases, and 17 bases lay in between. The CDR3 protein is CASSLVGITLGNEQFF. The CDR3 DNA sequence: TGTGCCAGCAGCTTGGTGGGAATAACCCTGGGGAATGAGCAGTTCTTC.